This entry is about one T cell receptor beta chain. Its antigen is unknown. The ends lost 4 bases at V and 5 bases at J; junction bases unmatched: 2. Germline loops: CDR1 SNHLY, CDR2 FYNNEI. This CDR3 has 12 residues. Each case's diagnosis was confirmed by two pathologists on H&E. The table came from immunoSEQ multiplex PCR; TCRdb's copy has only in-frame clones and leaves some out. The table records roughly 9,900 clones, 80% to 90% of them present only once. The data were obtained in a study of immune evolution from preneoplasia to lung adenocarcinoma. Notes on the study in general: Later-stage lesions appeared to have more T cells, more diversity, less clonality.

The TCR comes from a person aged 70 to 79 with lung adenocarcinoma. This sequence joins TRBV2 and TRBJ2-7, with 7 positions matching TRBD1. Source material: FFPE minimally invasive lung adenocarcinoma tissue. The DNA for the CDR3 is TGTGCCAGCAGTGTCCAGGGGGACGAGCAGTACTTC. The encoded protein is CASSVQGDEQYF.